Following are 4 T cell receptor beta chains from one sample sequenced in a study of human T cells and chemical hapten exposure. TCRdb re-called the RACE reads with MiXCR, one entry per CDR3 protein. This sample yields approximately 320,000 distinct CDR3 sequences, of which roughly 6% are seen a single time; under 9.5% belongs to the top ten. Specified time point: pre-sensitization, week 0. The treatment is: therapeutic diphenylcyclopropenone sensitization with weekly scalp DPC. The specimen comprised whole blood, sampled in connection with sensitization to the hapten diphenylcyclopropenone (DPC). These receptors came from a woman aged 18-29 years with alopecia areata. Some clones in this sample may be carry-over from other donors' samples.

V gene TRBV14 combines with J gene TRBJ2-1; TRBD1 or TRBD2 may be the D gene (5 bases each). Germline values: CDR1 SGHDN, CDR2 FVKESK. CDR3 length equals 15 residues. V was cut by 4 bases and J by 4 bases, with 14 bases left in between. CDR3: CASSPGRGFYNEQFF. As DNA, the CDR3 is TGTGCCAGCAGCCCGGGACGTGGGTTTTACAATGAGCAGTTCTTC.

This clonotype was detected many times. The rearrangement joins TRBV12-3 or TRBV12-4 to TRBJ1-4; perhaps TRBD1 as D (5 bases). This CDR3 region has 13 residues. With 8 bases removed from V and 5 bases from J, the gap between germline ends came to 12 bases. CDR3 region: CASCSGLNEKLFF. The DNA of the CDR3 is TGTGCCAGCTGCTCGGGACTCAATGAAAAACTGTTTTTT.

This clonotype was observed a few times. The junction shows a germline mismatch at one end, possibly a read error. The chain carries TRBV4-3 and TRBJ1-2, with D possibly TRBD1 on 6 matching bases. Germline loops: CDR1 LGHNA, CDR2 YSLEER. This CDR3 has 15 residues. The chain's CDR3 is CASNQDMDSRYGYTF. The CDR3 DNA sequence: TGCGCCAGCAACCAAGATATGGACAGTCGCTATGGCTACACCTTC.

This clonotype was seen at least ten times. The rearrangement joins TRBV9 to TRBJ1-6, with D possibly TRBD1 on 6 matching bases. In germline, CDR1 is SGDLS, CDR2 YYNGEE. This CDR3 has 17 amino acids. Trimming took 4 bases from V and 0 from J, leaving 14 bases between them. CDR3 bases: TGTGCCAGCAGCCCTTCCGCGGACAGCTCCTATAATTCACCCCTCCACTTT. Translation: CASSPSADSSYNSPLHF.